The text below deals with one T cell receptor beta chain. What it recognizes is unknown. The entry originates in a study of OX40 agonist ivuxolimab in advanced cancers. Study-level background: The study gave patients intravenous ivuxolimab at 0.01 to 10 mg/kg every 2 weeks. Cohort: approximately 79% men, mean age about 60, aged about 23 to 80.

The data were produced by immunoSEQ multiplex PCR, yet TCRdb's version contains in-frame clones alone and is incomplete. The data show tens of thousands of clones, with almost 90% seen just once and about 7.8% held by the top ten. The CDR3 is made up of 13 amino acids. CDR1 is SGHNT and CDR2 is YYREEE in the germline V gene (reference sequence). Trimming left V 4 bases short and J 4 bases short, with 8 bases between. Points from the study as a whole: The mean number of expanded clones was higher in CD8+ T cells than in CD4+.

The genes are TRBV5-4 and TRBJ1-4; D is unresolved. The TCR originated in an adult with an advanced solid tumor such as melanoma, head and neck, liver or kidney cancer. The sequencing used CD4+ or CD8+ T cells sorted from blood, collected in a trial of the OX40 agonist ivuxolimab. The CDR3 bases are TGTGCCAGCAGCCCGGGAGTTAATGAAAAACTGTTTTTT. Amino acids: CASSPGVNEKLFF. Supplemented by reference TRBV5-4 and TRBJ1-4, the full variable domain reads ETGVTQSPTHLIKTRGQQVTLRCSSQSGHNTVSWYQQALGQGPQFIFQYYREEENGRGNFPPRFSGLQFPNYSSELNVNALELDDSALYLCASSPGVNEKLFFGSGTQLSVL.